This is a list of T cell receptor beta chains from one sample in a study of blood T cell repertoires in COVID-19. Assay used: immunoSEQ multiplex PCR; TCRdb lists only in-frame clones, some missing. The sample lists fewer than 250,000 clones; around 82% were seen once. The specimen was PBMCs or T cells enriched from blood (not recorded which). The origin of the receptors is a woman in her fifties or sixties with acute COVID-19. The CDR3 runs from the conserved cysteine through the conserved F or W. The D gene is left open where the match is weak. For some rows the clone size is stated as once, few or many, or as a class when expanded; others skip it.

size,V,D,J,CDR3,DNA
.,TRBV5-1,TRBD1,TRBJ1-1,CASSLAIGGKRGQRTEAFF,TGCGCCAGCAGCTTGGCCATAGGTGGAAAAAGGGGGCAGAGGACTGAAGCTTTCTTT
.,TRBV6-2/TRBV6-3,.,TRBJ1-1,CASSPFSWNTEAFF,TGTGCCAGCAGTCCCTTTTCGTGGAACACTGAAGCTTTCTTT
.,TRBV19,TRBD1,TRBJ1-2,CASSPHHRGDNYGYTF,TGTGCCAGTAGCCCCCACCACAGGGGAGATAACTATGGCTACACCTTC
.,TRBV6-5,TRBD1,TRBJ1-1,CATLQGLNTEAFF,TGTGCCACCTTACAGGGGTTGAACACTGAAGCTTTCTTT
.,TRBV28,.,TRBJ1-2,CASSFPAGSFYGYTF,TGTGCCAGCAGTTTCCCGGCAGGGTCCTTCTATGGCTACACCTTC
.,TRBV5-1,.,TRBJ1-1,CASSPRGAVMNTEAFF,TGCGCCAGCAGCCCACGCGGGGCAGTCATGAACACTGAAGCTTTCTTT
.,TRBV12-3/TRBV12-4,.,TRBJ1-2,CASSLGSQDGYTF,TGTGCCAGCAGTTTGGGTTCGCAGGATGGCTACACCTTC
.,TRBV3-1/TRBV3-2,TRBD1,TRBJ2-1,CASSRGQFNEQFF,TGTGCCAGCAGCCGGGGACAGTTCAATGAGCAGTTCTTC
.,TRBV19,TRBD1,TRBJ1-2,CASSRTGSGPNYGYTF,TGTGCCAGTAGCAGGACAGGGAGTGGACCTAACTATGGCTACACCTTC
.,TRBV11-3,.,TRBJ2-2,CASSKGQGHQRAGELFF,TGTGCCAGCAGCAAAGGTCAGGGACACCAAAGGGCCGGGGAGCTGTTTTTT
.,TRBV27,TRBD1,TRBJ2-5,CASSLGQALQETQYF,TGTGCCAGCAGTTTGGGACAGGCTCTTCAAGAGACCCAGTACTTC
.,TRBV6-4,.,TRBJ2-5,CASSGTVYQETQYF,TGTGCCAGCAGTGGGACAGTGTACCAAGAGACCCAGTACTTC
few,TRBV5-5,.,TRBJ1-5,CASSFGHNSNQPQHF,TGTGCCAGCAGCTTTGGACATAATAGCAATCAGCCCCAGCATTTT
.,TRBV28,.,TRBJ1-6,CASSLFDGGSPLHF,TGTGCCAGCAGTTTATTTGACGGGGGATCACCCCTCCACTTT
.,TRBV27,TRBD1,TRBJ1-2,CASSPTNRDRDETNYGYTF,TGTGCCAGCAGTCCCACTAACCGGGACAGGGATGAGACTAACTATGGCTACACCTTC
.,TRBV14,TRBD1,TRBJ1-1,CASSRQGVTEAFF,TGTGCCAGCAGCCGGCAGGGGGTCACTGAAGCTTTCTTT
.,TRBV10-3,.,TRBJ2-3,CAISDRGVTDTQYF,TGTGCCATCAGTGACAGGGGGGTCACAGATACGCAGTATTTT
.,TRBV3-1/TRBV3-2,TRBD1,TRBJ1-5,CASSPNPGGAGQPQHF,TGTGCCAGCAGCCCCAACCCAGGGGGCGCGGGTCAGCCCCAGCATTTT
.,TRBV28,.,TRBJ2-3,CASSSGSGDTQYF,TGTGCCAGCAGTTCGGGTTCCGGGGATACGCAGTATTTT
.,TRBV25-1,.,TRBJ1-2,CASRPQARNYGYTF,TGTGCCAGCAGACCCCAGGCCCGCAACTATGGCTACACCTTC